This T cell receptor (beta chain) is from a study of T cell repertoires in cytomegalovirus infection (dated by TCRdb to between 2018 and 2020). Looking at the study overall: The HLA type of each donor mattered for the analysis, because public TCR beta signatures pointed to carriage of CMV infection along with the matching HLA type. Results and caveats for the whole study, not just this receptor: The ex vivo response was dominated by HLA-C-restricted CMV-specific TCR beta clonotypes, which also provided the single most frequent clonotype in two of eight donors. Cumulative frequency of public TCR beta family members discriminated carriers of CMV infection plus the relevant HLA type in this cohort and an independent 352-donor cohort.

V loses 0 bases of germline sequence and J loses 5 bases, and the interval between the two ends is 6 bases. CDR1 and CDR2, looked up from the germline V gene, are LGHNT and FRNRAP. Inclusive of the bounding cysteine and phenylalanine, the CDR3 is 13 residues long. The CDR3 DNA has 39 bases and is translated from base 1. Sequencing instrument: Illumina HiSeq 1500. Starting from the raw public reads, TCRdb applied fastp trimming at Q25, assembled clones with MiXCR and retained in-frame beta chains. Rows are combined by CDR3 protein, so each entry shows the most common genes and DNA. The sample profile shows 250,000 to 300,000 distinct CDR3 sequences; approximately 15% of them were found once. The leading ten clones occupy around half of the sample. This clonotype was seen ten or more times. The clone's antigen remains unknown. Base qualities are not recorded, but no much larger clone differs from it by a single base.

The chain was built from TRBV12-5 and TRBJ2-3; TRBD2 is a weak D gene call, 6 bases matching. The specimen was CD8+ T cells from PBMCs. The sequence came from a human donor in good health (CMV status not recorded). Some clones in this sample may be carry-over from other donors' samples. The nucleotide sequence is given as TGTGCTAGTGGTTTGGTGGGGGGAGATACGCAGTATTTT. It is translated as CASGLVGGDTQYF.